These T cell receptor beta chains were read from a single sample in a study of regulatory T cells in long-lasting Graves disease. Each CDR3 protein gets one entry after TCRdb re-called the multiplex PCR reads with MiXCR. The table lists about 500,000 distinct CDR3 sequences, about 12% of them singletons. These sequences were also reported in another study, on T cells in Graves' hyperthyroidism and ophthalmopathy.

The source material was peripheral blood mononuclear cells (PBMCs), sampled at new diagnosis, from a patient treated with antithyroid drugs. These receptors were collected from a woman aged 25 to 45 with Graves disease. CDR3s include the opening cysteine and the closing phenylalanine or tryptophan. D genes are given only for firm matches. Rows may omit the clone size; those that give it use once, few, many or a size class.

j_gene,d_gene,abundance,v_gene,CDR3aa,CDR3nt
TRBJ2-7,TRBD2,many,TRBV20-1,CGFGRASDEQYF,TGCGGGTTCGGGAGGGCCTCTGACGAGCAGTACTTC
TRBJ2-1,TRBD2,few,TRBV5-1,CASSLVASGGNEQFF,TGCGCCAGCAGCTTGGTCGCTAGCGGGGGCAATGAGCAGTTCTTC
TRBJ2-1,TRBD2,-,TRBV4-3,CASSHRTSGTVEQFF,TGCGCCAGCAGCCATCGCACTAGCGGGACCGTCGAGCAGTTCTTC
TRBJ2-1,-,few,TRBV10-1,CASSESYGRSYNEQFF,TGCGCCAGCAGTGAGTCGTACGGTCGCTCCTACAATGAGCAGTTCTTC
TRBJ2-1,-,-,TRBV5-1,CASSLHGGNEQFF,TGCGCCAGCAGCTTACACGGTGGAAATGAGCAGTTCTTC
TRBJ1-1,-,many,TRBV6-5,CASSYGSGRENTEAFF,TGTGCCAGCAGTTACGGATCAGGGAGGGAAAACACTGAAGCTTTCTTT
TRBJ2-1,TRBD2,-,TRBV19,CASSSNGRGSYNEQFF,TGTGCCAGTAGTTCGAACGGGAGGGGTAGCTACAATGAGCAGTTCTTC
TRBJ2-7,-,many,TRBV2,CASSEYLGSYEQYF,TGTGCCAGCAGTGAATATTTAGGTTCCTACGAGCAGTACTTC
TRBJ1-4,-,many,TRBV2,CASRAGALGEKLFF,TGTGCCAGCAGAGCAGGAGCCCTTGGTGAAAAACTGTTTTTT
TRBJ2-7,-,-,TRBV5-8,CASTYPGISYEQYF,TGTGCCAGCACATATCCCGGGATCTCCTACGAGCAGTACTTC
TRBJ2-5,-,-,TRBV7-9,CASHLAPGGTQYF,TGTGCCAGCCACTTAGCCCCGGGCGGGACCCAGTACTTC
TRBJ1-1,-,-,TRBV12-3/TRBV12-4,CASSLALANTEAFF,TGTGCCAGCAGTTTAGCATTGGCGAACACTGAAGCTTTCTTT
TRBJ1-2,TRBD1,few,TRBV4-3,CASSQVTGAGGYTF,TGCGCCAGCAGCCAAGTCACAGGGGCGGGGGGCTACACCTTC
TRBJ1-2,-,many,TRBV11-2,CASSPLDTSNYGYTF,TGTGCCAGCAGCCCGTTGGACACCAGTAACTATGGCTACACCTTC
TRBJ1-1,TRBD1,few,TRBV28,CASSLAQGGGEAFF,TGTGCCAGCAGTTTGGCGCAGGGGGGGGGTGAAGCTTTCTTT
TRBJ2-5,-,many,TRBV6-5,CASSYDAEETQYF,TGTGCCAGCAGTTATGACGCTGAGGAGACCCAGTACTTC
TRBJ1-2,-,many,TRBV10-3,CAISPRGVDYGYTF,TGTGCCATCAGTCCGCGGGGCGTAGACTATGGCTACACCTTC
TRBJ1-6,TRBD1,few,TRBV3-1,CASSHRIIRDRGSPLHF,TGTGCCAGCAGCCACCGTATAATCCGGGACAGAGGTTCACCCCTCCACTTT
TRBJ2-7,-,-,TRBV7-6,CATSPQESYEQYF,TGTGCCACATCCCCCCAGGAGTCCTACGAGCAGTACTTC
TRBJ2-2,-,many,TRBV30,CAWRARDRNTGELFF,TGTGCCTGGAGGGCGCGGGACAGGAACACCGGGGAGCTGTTTTTT
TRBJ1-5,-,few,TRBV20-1,CSARAGNQPQHF,TGCAGTGCTAGGGCAGGGAATCAGCCCCAGCATTTT
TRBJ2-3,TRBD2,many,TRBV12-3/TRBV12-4,CASSLSSGGGITDTQYF,TGTGCCAGCAGTTTATCCTCGGGGGGGGGCATCACAGATACGCAGTATTTT
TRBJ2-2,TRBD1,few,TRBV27,CASSLWPGGAGTGELFF,TGTGCCAGCAGTTTATGGCCAGGGGGCGCGGGCACCGGGGAGCTGTTTTTT
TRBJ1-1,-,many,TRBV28,CASSGVKNTEAFF,TGTGCCTCCTCTGGGGTGAAGAACACTGAAGCTTTCTTT
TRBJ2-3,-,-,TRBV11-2,CAGSQYSTDTQYF,TGTGCCGGCTCCCAATATTCCACAGATACGCAGTATTTT
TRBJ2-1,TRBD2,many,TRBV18,CASSRTSGRRNEQFF,TGTGCCAGCTCACGGACTAGCGGGAGAAGGAATGAGCAGTTCTTC
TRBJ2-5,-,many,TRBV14,CASSQDGGTARTQYF,TGTGCCAGCAGCCAAGACGGGGGAACAGCGAGGACCCAGTACTTC
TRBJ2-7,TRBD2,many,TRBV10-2,CASSYEAGPHYEQYF,TGCGCCAGCAGTTATGAAGCGGGACCCCACTACGAGCAGTACTTC
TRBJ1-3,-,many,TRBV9,CASRGSHGNTIYF,TGTGCCAGCAGAGGGTCGCACGGAAACACCATATATTTT
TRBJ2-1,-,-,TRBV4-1,CASSQLKQKSSYNEQFF,TGCGCCAGCAGCCAACTAAAGCAGAAGTCCTCCTACAATGAGCAGTTCTTC
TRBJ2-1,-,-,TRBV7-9,CASSARDRRSYNEQFF,TGTGCCAGCAGCGCTAGGGACCGCCGCTCCTACAATGAGCAGTTCTTC
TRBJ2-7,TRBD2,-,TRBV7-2,CASSFMREGYEQYF,TGTGCCAGCAGCTTTATGCGGGAGGGCTACGAGCAGTACTTC
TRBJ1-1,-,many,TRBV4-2,CASSAYLDTEAFF,TGTGCCAGCAGCGCCTATCTGGACACTGAAGCTTTCTTT
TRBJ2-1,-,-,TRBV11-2,CASNRVRGSYNEQFF,TGTGCCAGCAACAGGGTGAGAGGGTCCTACAATGAGCAGTTCTTC
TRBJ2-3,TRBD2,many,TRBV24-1,CATSDQGTSGRITQYF,TGTGCCACCAGTGACCAAGGGACTAGCGGGAGAATCACGCAGTATTTT
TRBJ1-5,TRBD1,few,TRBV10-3,CAISKGASGDRPQHF,TGTGCCATCAGCAAGGGGGCCTCCGGGGATCGGCCCCAGCATTTT
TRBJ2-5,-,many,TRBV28,CASSPRGGSLAEITPTQETQYF,TGTGCCAGCAGTCCGAGGGGGGGATCTCTAGCGGAAATTACCCCTACACAAGAGACCCAGTACTTC
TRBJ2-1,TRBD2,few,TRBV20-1,CSAPTSGAYNEQFF,TGCAGTGCCCCGACTAGCGGGGCCTACAATGAGCAGTTCTTC
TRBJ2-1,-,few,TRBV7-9,CASSFRGGERGNEQFF,TGTGCCAGCAGCTTCAGGGGTGGGGAGCGTGGCAATGAGCAGTTCTTC
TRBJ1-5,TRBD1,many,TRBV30,CAWKPAGQGIQPQHF,TGTGCCTGGAAACCTGCAGGACAGGGGATTCAGCCCCAGCATTTT
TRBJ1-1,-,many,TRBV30,CAWGGLDTEAFF,TGTGCCTGGGGGGGGCTGGACACTGAAGCTTTCTTT
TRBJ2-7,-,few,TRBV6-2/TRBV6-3,CASSTIPADYEQYF,TGTGCCAGCAGTACAATTCCGGCCGACTACGAGCAGTACTTC
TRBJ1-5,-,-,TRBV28,CASLVDQPQHF,TGTGCCAGCCTTGTAGATCAGCCCCAGCATTTT
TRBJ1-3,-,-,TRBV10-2,CASPDSGNTIYF,TGCGCCAGTCCAGACTCTGGAAACACCATATATTTT
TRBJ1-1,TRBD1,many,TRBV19,CASSPIDRGVTEAFF,TGTGCCAGTAGTCCGATCGACAGGGGAGTTACTGAAGCTTTCTTT
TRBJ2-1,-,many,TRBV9,CASSADPLPSYNEQFF,TGTGCCAGCAGCGCCGACCCCCTTCCTTCCTACAATGAGCAGTTCTTC
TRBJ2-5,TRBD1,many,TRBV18,CASSQDRGRIETQYF,TGTGCCAGCTCCCAGGACAGGGGGCGCATAGAGACCCAGTACTTC
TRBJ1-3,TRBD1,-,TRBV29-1,CSVVKGARDTIYF,TGCAGCGTGGTGAAGGGGGCGCGGGACACCATATATTTT
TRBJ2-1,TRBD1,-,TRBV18,CASSPQGASSYNEQFF,TGTGCCAGCTCACCACAGGGGGCCAGCTCCTACAATGAGCAGTTCTTC
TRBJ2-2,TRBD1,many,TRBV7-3,CASSRRTGEAGELFF,TGTGCCAGCAGCCGACGGACAGGGGAGGCCGGGGAGCTGTTTTTT